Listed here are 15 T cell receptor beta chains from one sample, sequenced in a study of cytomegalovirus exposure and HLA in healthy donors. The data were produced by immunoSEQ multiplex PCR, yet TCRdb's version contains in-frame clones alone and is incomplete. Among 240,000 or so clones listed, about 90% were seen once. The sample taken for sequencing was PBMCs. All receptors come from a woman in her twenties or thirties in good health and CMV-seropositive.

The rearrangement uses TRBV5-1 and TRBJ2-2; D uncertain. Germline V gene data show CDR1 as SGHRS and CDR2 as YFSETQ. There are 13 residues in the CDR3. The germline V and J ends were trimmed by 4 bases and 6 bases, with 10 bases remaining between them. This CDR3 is CASSPNSAGELFF. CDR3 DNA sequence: TGCGCCAGCAGCCCTAATTCGGCCGGGGAGCTGTTTTTT.

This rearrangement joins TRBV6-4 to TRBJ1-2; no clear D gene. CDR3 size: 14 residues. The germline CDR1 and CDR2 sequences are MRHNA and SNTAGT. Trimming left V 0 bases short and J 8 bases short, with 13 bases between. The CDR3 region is CASSDSGYGVGYTF. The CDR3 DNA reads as TGTGCCAGCAGTGACTCTGGGTACGGGGTAGGCTACACCTTC.

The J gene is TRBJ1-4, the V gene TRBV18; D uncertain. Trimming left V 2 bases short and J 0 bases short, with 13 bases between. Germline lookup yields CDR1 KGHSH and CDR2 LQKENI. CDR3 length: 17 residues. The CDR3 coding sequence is TGTGCCAGCTCACCATGGAGAAGTGAGGCAACTAATGAAAAACTGTTTTTT. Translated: CASSPWRSEATNEKLFF.

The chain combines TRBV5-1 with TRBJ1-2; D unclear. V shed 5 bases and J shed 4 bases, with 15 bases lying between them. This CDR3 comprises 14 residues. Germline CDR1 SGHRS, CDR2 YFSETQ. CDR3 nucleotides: TGCGCCAGCAGTGCGGGCCTTACCTCCTATGGCTACACCTTC. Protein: CASSAGLTSYGYTF.

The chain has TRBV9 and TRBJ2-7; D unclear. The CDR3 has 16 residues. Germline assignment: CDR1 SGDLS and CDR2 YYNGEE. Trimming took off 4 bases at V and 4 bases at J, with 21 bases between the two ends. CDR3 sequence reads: CASSLIPRVRSYEQYF. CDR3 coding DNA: TGTGCCAGCAGCCTTATCCCTCGGGTACGGTCGTACGAGCAGTACTTC.

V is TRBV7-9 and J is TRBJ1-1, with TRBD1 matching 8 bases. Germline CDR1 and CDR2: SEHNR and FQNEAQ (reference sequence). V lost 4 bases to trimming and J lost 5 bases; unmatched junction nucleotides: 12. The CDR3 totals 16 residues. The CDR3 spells CASSSPTTGGGTEAFF. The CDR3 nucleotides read TGTGCCAGCAGCTCTCCCACAACAGGGGGTGGTACTGAAGCTTTCTTT.

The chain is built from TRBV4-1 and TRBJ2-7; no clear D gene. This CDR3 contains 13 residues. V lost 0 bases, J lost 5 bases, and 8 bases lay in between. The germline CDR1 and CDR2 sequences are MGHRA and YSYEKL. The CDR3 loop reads CASSQDPLHEQYF. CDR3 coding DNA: TGCGCCAGCAGCCAAGACCCCCTTCACGAGCAGTACTTC.

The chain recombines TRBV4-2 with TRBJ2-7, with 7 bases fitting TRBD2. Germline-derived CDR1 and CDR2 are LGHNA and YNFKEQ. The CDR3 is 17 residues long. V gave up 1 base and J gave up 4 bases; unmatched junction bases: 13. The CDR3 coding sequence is TGTGCCAGCAGCCAAGGTGGAATGGGGGGGTTTGGGTACGAGCAGTACTTC. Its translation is CASSQGGMGGFGYEQYF.

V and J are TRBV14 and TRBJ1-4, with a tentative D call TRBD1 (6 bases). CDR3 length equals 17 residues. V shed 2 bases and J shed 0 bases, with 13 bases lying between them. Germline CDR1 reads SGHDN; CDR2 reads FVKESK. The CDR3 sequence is CASSQLRGQSTNEKLFF. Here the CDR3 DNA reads TGTGCCAGCAGCCAACTTCGAGGACAGTCAACTAATGAAAAACTGTTTTTT. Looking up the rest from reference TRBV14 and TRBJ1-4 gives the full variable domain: EAGVTQFPSHSVIEKGQTVTLRCDPISGHDNLYWYRRVMGKEIKFLLHFVKESKQDESGMPNNRFLAERTGGTYSTLKVQPAELEDSGVYFCASSQLRGQSTNEKLFFGSGTQLSVL.

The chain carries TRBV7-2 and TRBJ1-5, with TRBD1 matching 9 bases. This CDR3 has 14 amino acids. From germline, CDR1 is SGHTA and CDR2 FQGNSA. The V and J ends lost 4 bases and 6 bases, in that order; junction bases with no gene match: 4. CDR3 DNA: TGTGCCAGCAGCTCCACAGGGGGCATTCAGCCCCAGCATTTT. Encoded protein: CASSSTGGIQPQHF.

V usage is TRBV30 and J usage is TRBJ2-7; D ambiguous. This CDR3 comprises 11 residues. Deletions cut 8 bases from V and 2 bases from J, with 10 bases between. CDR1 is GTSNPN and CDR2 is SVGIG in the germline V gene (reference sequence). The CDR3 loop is CALTWTYEQYF. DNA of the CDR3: TGTGCCCTGACATGGACCTACGAGCAGTACTTC.

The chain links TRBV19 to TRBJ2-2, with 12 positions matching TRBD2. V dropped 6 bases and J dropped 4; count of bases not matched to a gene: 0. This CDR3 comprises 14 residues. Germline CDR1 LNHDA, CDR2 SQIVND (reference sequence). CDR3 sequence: CASRLAGGTGELFF. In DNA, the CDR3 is TGTGCCAGTAGACTAGCGGGAGGCACCGGGGAGCTGTTTTTT.

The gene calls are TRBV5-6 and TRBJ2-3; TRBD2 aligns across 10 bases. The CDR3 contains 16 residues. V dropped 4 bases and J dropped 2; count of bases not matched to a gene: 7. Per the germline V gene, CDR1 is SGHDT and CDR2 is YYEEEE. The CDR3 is CASSRDGLADTDTQYF. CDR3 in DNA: TGTGCCAGCAGCCGCGATGGACTAGCGGACACAGATACGCAGTATTTT.

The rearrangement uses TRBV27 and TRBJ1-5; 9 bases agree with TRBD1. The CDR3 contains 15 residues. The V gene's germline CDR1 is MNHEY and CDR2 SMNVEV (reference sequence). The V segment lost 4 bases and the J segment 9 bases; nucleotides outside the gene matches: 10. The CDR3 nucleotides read TGTGCCAGCAGTTCCGGGACAGGGCCAAGGGGGCCCCAGCATTTT. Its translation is CASSSGTGPRGPQHF.

For the CDR3, the DNA is TGCGCCAGCAGCCCGTGGGACAGGGTAGGCGAGCAGTACTTC. Protein product: CASSPWDRVGEQYF. The chain combines TRBV5-1 with TRBJ2-7, with 9 nucleotides matching TRBD1. Germline-derived CDR1 and CDR2 are SGHRS and YFSETQ. CDR3 length: 14 residues. Trimming at V came to 4 bases and at J to 6 bases, leaving 8 bases not matched to a gene.